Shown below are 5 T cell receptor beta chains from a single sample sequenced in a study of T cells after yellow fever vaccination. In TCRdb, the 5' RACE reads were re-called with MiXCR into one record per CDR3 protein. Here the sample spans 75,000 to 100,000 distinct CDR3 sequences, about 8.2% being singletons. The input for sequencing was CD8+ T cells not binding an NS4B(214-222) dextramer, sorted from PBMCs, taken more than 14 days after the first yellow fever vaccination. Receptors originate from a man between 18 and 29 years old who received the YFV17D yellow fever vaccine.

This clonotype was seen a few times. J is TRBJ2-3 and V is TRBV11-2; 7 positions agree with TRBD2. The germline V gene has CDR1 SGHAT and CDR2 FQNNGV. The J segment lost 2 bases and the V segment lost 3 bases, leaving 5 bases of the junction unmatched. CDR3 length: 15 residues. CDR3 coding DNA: TGTGCCAGCAGCTTTACTAGCGCGGACACAGATACGCAGTATTTT. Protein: CASSFTSADTDTQYF.

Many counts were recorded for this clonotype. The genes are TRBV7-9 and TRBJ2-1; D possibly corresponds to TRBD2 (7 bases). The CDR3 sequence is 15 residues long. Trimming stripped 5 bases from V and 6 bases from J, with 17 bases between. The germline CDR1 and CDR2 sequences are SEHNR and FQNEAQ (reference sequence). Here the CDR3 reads CASSPSTGGLNEQFF. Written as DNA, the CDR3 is TGTGCCAGCAGCCCCTCCACGGGGGGCCTCAATGAGCAGTTCTTC.

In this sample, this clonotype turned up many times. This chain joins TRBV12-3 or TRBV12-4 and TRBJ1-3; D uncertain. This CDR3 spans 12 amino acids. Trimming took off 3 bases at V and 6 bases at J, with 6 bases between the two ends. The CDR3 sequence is CASSFGVNTIYF. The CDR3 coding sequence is TGTGCCAGCAGTTTTGGGGTAAACACCATATATTTT.

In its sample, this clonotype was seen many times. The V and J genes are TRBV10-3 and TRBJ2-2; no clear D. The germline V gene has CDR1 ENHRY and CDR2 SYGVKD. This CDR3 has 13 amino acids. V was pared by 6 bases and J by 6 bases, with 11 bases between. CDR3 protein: CAIRPVGPGELFF. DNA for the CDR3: TGTGCCATCAGGCCAGTCGGCCCCGGGGAGCTGTTTTTT.

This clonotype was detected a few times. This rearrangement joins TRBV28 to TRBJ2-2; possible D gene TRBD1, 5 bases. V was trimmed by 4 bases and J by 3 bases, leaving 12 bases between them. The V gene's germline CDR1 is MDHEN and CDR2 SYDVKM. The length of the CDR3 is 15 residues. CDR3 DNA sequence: TGTGCCAGCAGTTCCCGACAGCCATACACCGGGGAGCTGTTTTTT. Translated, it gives CASSSRQPYTGELFF.